The entry below gives a single T cell receptor beta chain sequence along with its context. This record belongs to a study of CD8+CD57+ T cells in acquired aplastic anemia. The template for TCR beta VDJ and CDR3 sequence profiling was genomic DNA. One entry per CDR3 protein results from TCRdb running MiXCR on the reads. This table has approximately 170,000 distinct CDR3 sequences, about 60% appearing once. This CDR3 is 15 amino acids long. Germline-derived CDR1 and CDR2 are DFQATT and SNEGSKA (reference sequence). V was shortened by 6 bases and J by 1 base, with 16 bases between the two germline ends. The TCR originated in a human donor in good health. The chain couples TRBV20-1 to TRBJ1-5; maybe TRBD1 (5 bases). The sample was sorted CD4+, CD8+, or CD8+CD57+ T cells (not recorded which) from PBMCs. CDR3 protein: CSADGGQVSNQPQHF. The CDR3 nucleotides are TGCAGTGCGGACGGGGGTCAGGTGAGCAATCAGCCCCAGCATTTT.